A selection of T cell receptor beta chains follows, all from one sample in a study of CD8 T cells in Susac syndrome. Using its own MiXCR run on the immunoSEQ multiplex PCR reads, TCRdb lists one record per CDR3 protein. The sample carries 190,000 or so distinct CDR3 sequences, over 90% recorded once. Specimen: CD4+ T cells from PBMCs. The receptors originated from a human donor with multiple sclerosis. Each CDR3 is given with its conserved first and last residue. The D gene is left open where the match is weak. Some rows have no size entry. The others give once, few or many, or a class for an expanded clone.

d_call: -
v_call: TRBV29-1
clone_size: -
j_call: TRBJ2-6
cdr3_nt: TGCAGCGTGCGGACAGAGGGCGCCTCTGGGGCCAACGTCCTGACTTTC
cdr3_aa: CSVRTEGASGANVLTF

d_call: -
v_call: TRBV20-1
clone_size: -
j_call: TRBJ1-1
cdr3_nt: TGCAGTGCTAGACTCCCTCGGGGGGGCGATACTTTCTTT
cdr3_aa: CSARLPRGGDTFF

d_call: -
v_call: TRBV29-1
clone_size: once
j_call: TRBJ2-1
cdr3_nt: TGCAGCGTTGGGACAAACAATGAGCAGTTCTTC
cdr3_aa: CSVGTNNEQFF

d_call: -
v_call: TRBV3-1
clone_size: -
j_call: TRBJ1-4
cdr3_nt: TGTGCCAGCAGCCAAACTAATGAAAAACTGTTTTTT
cdr3_aa: CASSQTNEKLFF

d_call: -
v_call: TRBV18
clone_size: -
j_call: TRBJ2-6
cdr3_nt: TGTGCCAGCTCACCACCGATTGGAGGACGTCGCGAGGACCGCTCTGGGGCCAACGTCCTGACTTTC
cdr3_aa: CASSPPIGGRREDRSGANVLTF

d_call: -
v_call: TRBV15
clone_size: -
j_call: TRBJ1-2
cdr3_nt: TGTGCCACCAGCAGAGATCAAAGGTTCTACACCTTC
cdr3_aa: CATSRDQRFYTF

d_call: -
v_call: TRBV7-3
clone_size: -
j_call: TRBJ2-1
cdr3_nt: TGTGCCAGCAGCTTAGACGGGAGCTCCTACAATGAGCAGTTCTTC
cdr3_aa: CASSLDGSSYNEQFF

d_call: -
v_call: TRBV2
clone_size: -
j_call: TRBJ2-1
cdr3_nt: TGTGCCAGCAGGCAGAGGAGACTCTACAATGAGCAGTTCTTC
cdr3_aa: CASRQRRLYNEQFF

d_call: -
v_call: TRBV11-2
clone_size: -
j_call: TRBJ2-5
cdr3_nt: TGTGCCAGCAGCCCGACGAGGGGCGAACAAGAGACCCAGTACTTC
cdr3_aa: CASSPTRGEQETQYF

d_call: -
v_call: TRBV3-1
clone_size: once
j_call: TRBJ2-7
cdr3_nt: TGTGCCAGCAGCCATTCCGGCCAGTACTTC
cdr3_aa: CASSHSGQYF

d_call: -
v_call: TRBV12-3/TRBV12-4
clone_size: -
j_call: TRBJ2-5
cdr3_nt: TGTGCCAGCAGGGTCAGTGGAGGTCGGGAGACCCAGTACTTC
cdr3_aa: CASRVSGGRETQYF

d_call: -
v_call: TRBV20-1
clone_size: -
j_call: TRBJ2-2
cdr3_nt: TGCAGTGCTAGTCTCGTCGGGGAGCTGTTTTTT
cdr3_aa: CSASLVGELFF

d_call: TRBD1
v_call: TRBV7-3
clone_size: -
j_call: TRBJ2-3
cdr3_nt: TGTGCCAGCAGCTCTGGACAGGGGGAAAATACGCAGTATTTT
cdr3_aa: CASSSGQGENTQYF

d_call: -
v_call: TRBV29-1
clone_size: -
j_call: TRBJ2-7
cdr3_nt: TGCAGCGTTGAGATTAGTGGGACGGAGGGCTCCTACGAGCAGTACTTC
cdr3_aa: CSVEISGTEGSYEQYF

d_call: TRBD1
v_call: TRBV20-1
clone_size: -
j_call: TRBJ2-7
cdr3_nt: TGCAGTGCTGGGGACAGATCGTCCTACGAGCAGTACTTC
cdr3_aa: CSAGDRSSYEQYF